The TCR beta chain under discussion was sequenced for a study of blood T cell repertoires in COVID-19. Per the authors' pipeline: Scientists estimated how many nucleated cells there were by amplifying reference gene primers. TCRdb's copy holds only in-frame clones and misses some; the assay was immunoSEQ multiplex PCR. That table furnishes V, J and clone size, whereas the DNA furnished D and trimming. The sample shows roughly 670,000 clones, 85% to 90% of them seen only once. Per germline, CDR1 ENHRY and CDR2 SYGVKD. Deletions cut 3 bases from V and 8 bases from J, with 16 bases between. The CDR3 spans 15 residues.

The source is a woman aged 18-29 years with acute or convalescent COVID-19. The source material was peripheral blood. This chain uses TRBV10-3 with TRBJ1-4; D unresolved. The CDR3 sequence: CAISDSVEEKEKLFF. CDR3 nucleotides: TGTGCCATCAGTGATTCGGTGGAGGAAAAAGAAAAACTGTTTTTT.